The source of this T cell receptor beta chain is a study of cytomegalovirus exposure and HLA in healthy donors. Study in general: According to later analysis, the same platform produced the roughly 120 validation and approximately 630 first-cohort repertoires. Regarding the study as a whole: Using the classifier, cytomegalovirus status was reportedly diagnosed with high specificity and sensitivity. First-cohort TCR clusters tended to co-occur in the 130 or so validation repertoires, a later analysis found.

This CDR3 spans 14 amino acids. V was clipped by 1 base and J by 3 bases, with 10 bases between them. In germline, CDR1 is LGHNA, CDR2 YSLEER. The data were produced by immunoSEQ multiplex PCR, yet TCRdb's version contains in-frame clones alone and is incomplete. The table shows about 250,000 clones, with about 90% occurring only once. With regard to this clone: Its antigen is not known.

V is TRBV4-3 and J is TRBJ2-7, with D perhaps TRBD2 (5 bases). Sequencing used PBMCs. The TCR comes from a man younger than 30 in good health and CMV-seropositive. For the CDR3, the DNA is TGCGCCAGCAGCCAAGCTCCGGGGATCTACGAGCAGTACTTC. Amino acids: CASSQAPGIYEQYF.